What follows is one T cell receptor (beta chain) and its context. This record belongs to a study of control samples from healthy donors and cancer patients. Some clones are missing from TCRdb's copy, which holds only in-frame ones; the method was immunoSEQ multiplex PCR. The table lists 130,000 or so clones, over 75% of them singletons, with 2.9% in the top ten. Material for sequencing was blood. This TCR was recovered from a man aged 60 to 69 in good health.

CDR3 in amino acids: CASSLGTVGTDTQYF. The CDR3 DNA follows: TGTGCCAGCAGCTTAGGGACGGTGGGCACAGATACGCAGTATTTT. The chain uses TRBV6-5 and TRBJ2-3; D may correspond to TRBD1 or TRBD2 (5 bases each). V dropped 6 bases and J dropped 1 base, with 14 bases sitting between them. This CDR3 is built from 15 residues. Germline V CDR1 and CDR2: MNHEY, SVGAGI.